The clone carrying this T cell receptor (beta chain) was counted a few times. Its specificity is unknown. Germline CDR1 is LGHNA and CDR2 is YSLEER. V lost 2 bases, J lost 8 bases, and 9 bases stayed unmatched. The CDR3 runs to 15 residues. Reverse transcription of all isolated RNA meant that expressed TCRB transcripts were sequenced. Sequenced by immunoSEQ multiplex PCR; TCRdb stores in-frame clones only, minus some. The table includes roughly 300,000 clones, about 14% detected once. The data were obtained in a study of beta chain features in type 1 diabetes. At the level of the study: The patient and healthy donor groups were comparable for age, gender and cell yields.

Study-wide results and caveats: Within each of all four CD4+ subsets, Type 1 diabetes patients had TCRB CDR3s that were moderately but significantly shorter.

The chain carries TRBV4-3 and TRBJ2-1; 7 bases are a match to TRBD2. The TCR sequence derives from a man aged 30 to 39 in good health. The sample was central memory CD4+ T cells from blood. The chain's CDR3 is CASSQSGERGDEQFF. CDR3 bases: TGCGCCAGCAGCCAAAGTGGCGAGCGGGGCGATGAGCAGTTCTTC.